Below are 14 T cell receptor beta chains sequenced from a single sample in a study of beta chain features in type 1 diabetes. Sequenced material consisted of expressed TCRB transcripts (all of the isolated RNA was reverse transcribed). Here immunoSEQ multiplex PCR was the method, and the copy in TCRdb shows in-frame clones only, minus some. The data show about 320,000 clones, 14% seen once. The sequencing input was central memory CD4+ T cells from blood. These receptors came from a man under 40 in good health.

V and J are TRBV7-9 and TRBJ1-5; D call uncertain. The length of the CDR3 is 14 residues. Germline values: CDR1 SEHNR, CDR2 FQNEAQ (reference sequence). With 6 bases removed from V and 0 bases from J, the gap between germline ends came to 9 bases. The chain's CDR3 is CASSMANSNQPQHF. The CDR3 nucleotides are TGTGCCAGCAGTATGGCGAATAGCAATCAGCCCCAGCATTTT.

This clone occurred a few times. The chain carries TRBV4-2 and TRBJ1-1, with D unresolved. V gave up 0 bases and J gave up 5 bases, with 10 bases separating them. The CDR3 covers 14 residues. CDR1 and CDR2 from the germline V gene are LGHNA and YNFKEQ. The CDR3 sequence is CASSQEFGGTEAFF. In nucleotides, the CDR3 is TGTGCCAGCAGCCAAGAGTTCGGTGGGACTGAAGCTTTCTTT.

The sample holds a few counts of this clone. The rearrangement uses TRBV2 and TRBJ1-1; D remains ambiguous. This CDR3 region has 13 residues. The V gene's germline CDR1 is SNHLY and CDR2 FYNNEI. The V end lost 3 bases, the J end lost 2 bases, and 7 bases lay between the germline ends. CDR3: CASSDERNTEAFF. CDR3 coding DNA: TGTGCCAGCAGTGATGAGAGAAACACTGAAGCTTTCTTT.

The chain links TRBV19 to TRBJ1-2, with D perhaps TRBD1 (5 bases). V lost 1 base, J lost 4 bases, and 13 bases lay in between. Germline V lookup: CDR1 LNHDA, CDR2 SQIVND (reference sequence). The CDR3 length is 15 residues. In DNA, the CDR3 is TGTGCCAGTAGTATAGTCCGGGACGGGGGCTATGGCTACACCTTC. This encodes CASSIVRDGGYGYTF. The variable domain in full, completed from reference TRBV19 and TRBJ1-2, reads DGGITQSPKYLFRKEGQNVTLSCEQNLNHDAMYWYRQDPGQGLRLIYYSQIVNDFQKGDIAEGYSVSREKKESFPLTVTSAQKNPTAFYLCASSIVRDGGYGYTFGSGTRLTVV.

This clone has only a few counts. The rearrangement uses TRBV5-1 and TRBJ2-7; no firm D call. V shed 2 bases and J shed 3 bases, with 9 bases lying between them. CDR1 is SGHRS and CDR2 is YFSETQ in the germline V gene. The CDR3 is 13 residues long. CDR3 region: CASSLSPDYEQYV. In DNA form, the CDR3 reads TGCGCCAGCAGCTTATCCCCCGACTACGAGCAGTACGTC.

A few counts support this clone. The V gene is TRBV7-2, the J gene TRBJ2-2, with D perhaps TRBD1 (5 bases). CDR3 length equals 16 residues. The V gene's germline CDR1 is SGHTA and CDR2 FQGNSA. V lost 5 bases and J lost 4, with 17 bases in between. This chain's CDR3 is CASSLPQGMGTGELFF. The CDR3 DNA reads TGTGCCAGCAGCCTGCCTCAGGGCATGGGCACCGGGGAGCTGTTTTTT.

This rearrangement joins TRBV30 to TRBJ1-1; 7 bases align to TRBD1. CDR1 is GTSNPN, CDR2 SVGIG, per germline (reference sequence). The CDR3 is made up of 12 amino acids. Unmatched junction bases numbered 4, after V lost 5 bases and J lost 4 bases. The CDR3, as DNA: TGTGCCTGGGACAGGGAGGGCACTGAAGCTTTCTTT. Protein: CAWDREGTEAFF.

This chain links TRBV9 with TRBJ2-5; 11 bases are shared with TRBD2. The CDR3 is made up of 15 amino acids. The V gene end was trimmed by 5 bases and the J gene end by 1 base; junction bases not matched to a gene: 4. The germline gives CDR1 SGDLS, CDR2 YYNGEE. The CDR3 protein is CASSPSGGIQETQYF. In DNA form, the CDR3 reads TGTGCCAGCAGTCCTAGCGGGGGGATCCAAGAGACCCAGTACTTC.

This clone was counted between two and nine times. This CDR3 is also generated by other DNA sequences in the sample. V gene TRBV5-1 combines with J gene TRBJ1-1; the D gene is possibly TRBD1 (5 bases). V lost 3 bases and J 1 base, leaving 10 bases between the germline ends. The CDR3 consists of 14 residues. Germline lookup yields CDR1 SGHRS and CDR2 YFSETQ. CDR3 protein: CASSWTTGNTEAFF. CDR3 coding DNA: TGCGCCAGCAGCTGGACAACAGGGAACACTGAAGCTTTCTTT.

This clone was seen more than once but under ten times. V gene TRBV11-3 combines with J gene TRBJ2-3, with TRBD2 matching over 13 bases. CDR3 length: 15 amino acids. From germline, CDR1 is SGHNT and CDR2 YENEEA. The V and J ends lost 9 bases and 8 bases, in that order; junction bases with no gene match: 11. CDR3 nucleotide sequence: TGTGCCAGTTCGGTGGGACTAGCGGGAATGGGTACGCAGTATTTT. Encoded protein: CASSVGLAGMGTQYF.

This clone showed up just a few times. This chain connects TRBV4-3 to TRBJ2-7; a possible D gene is TRBD1 (6 bases). V was trimmed by 0 bases and J by 2 bases, leaving 17 bases between them. This CDR3 spans 17 amino acids. The V gene's germline CDR1 is LGHNA and CDR2 YSLEER. CDR3 amino acids: CASSQDVQTGAPYEQYF. The CDR3 coding sequence is TGCGCCAGCAGCCAAGATGTGCAGACAGGAGCCCCCTACGAGCAGTACTTC.

This clone showed up just a few times. The chain has TRBV30 and TRBJ2-5, with D perhaps assigned TRBD1 or TRBD2 (5 bases each). The CDR3 covers 14 residues. Germline CDR1 and CDR2: GTSNPN and SVGIG (reference sequence). Trimming cost V 5 bases and J 1 base, with 14 bases left between them. CDR3 DNA sequence: TGTGCCTGGTCCTCGGGACCACCCCAAGAGACCCAGTACTTC. This codes for CAWSSGPPQETQYF. Variable domain in full (rest from reference TRBV30 and TRBJ2-5): SQTIHQWPATLVQPVGSPLSLECTVEGTSNPNLYWYRQAAGRGLQLLFYSVGIGQISSEVPQNLSASRPQDRQFILSSKKLLLSDSGFYLCAWSSGPPQETQYFGPGTRLLVL.

This clone showed up many times. The rearrangement links TRBV14 to TRBJ2-5, with 10 bases lining up with TRBD2. Germline-derived CDR1 and CDR2 are SGHDN and FVKESK. The V gene end was trimmed by 8 bases and the J gene end by 5 bases; junction bases not matched to a gene: 8. CDR3 length: 14 amino acids. CDR3 bases: TGTGCCAGCTCAAAACTAGCGGGGCATGAGACCCAGTACTTC. Protein sequence: CASSKLAGHETQYF.

The DNA for the CDR3 is TGTGCCAGTAGTAACGGGGGGCGGAATCAGCCCCAGCATTTT. Translating it yields CASSNGGRNQPQHF. The chain joins TRBV19 to TRBJ1-5, with a tentative D call TRBD1 (6 bases). Germline-derived CDR1 and CDR2 are LNHDA and SQIVND (reference sequence). This CDR3 is 14 amino acids long. V dropped 4 bases and J dropped 4 bases, with 11 bases sitting between them.